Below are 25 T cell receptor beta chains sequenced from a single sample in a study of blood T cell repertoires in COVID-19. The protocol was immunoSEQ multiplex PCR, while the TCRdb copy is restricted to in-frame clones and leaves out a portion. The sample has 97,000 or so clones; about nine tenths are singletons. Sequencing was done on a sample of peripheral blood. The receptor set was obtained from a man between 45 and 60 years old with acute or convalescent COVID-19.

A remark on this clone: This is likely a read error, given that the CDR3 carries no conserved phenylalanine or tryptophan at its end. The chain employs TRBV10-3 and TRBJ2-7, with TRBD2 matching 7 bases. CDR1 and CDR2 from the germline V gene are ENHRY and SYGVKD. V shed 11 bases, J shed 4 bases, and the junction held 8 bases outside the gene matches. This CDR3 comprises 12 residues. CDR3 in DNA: TGTGCCGTCAAGCGGGAAGGGTACGAGCAGTACCTC. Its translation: CAVKREGYEQYL.

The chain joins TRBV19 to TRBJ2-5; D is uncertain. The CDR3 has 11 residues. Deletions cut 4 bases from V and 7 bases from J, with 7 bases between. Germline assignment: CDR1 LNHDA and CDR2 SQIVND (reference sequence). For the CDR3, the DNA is TGTGCCAGTAGTAATTTGCGGACCCAGTACTTC. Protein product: CASSNLRTQYF.

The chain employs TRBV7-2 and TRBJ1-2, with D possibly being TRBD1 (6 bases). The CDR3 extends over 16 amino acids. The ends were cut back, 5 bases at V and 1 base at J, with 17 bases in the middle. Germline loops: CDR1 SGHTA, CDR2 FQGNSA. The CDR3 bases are TGTGCCAGCAGCGCCCAGGCAGGGGCCCTTAACTATGGCTACACCTTC. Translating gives CASSAQAGALNYGYTF.

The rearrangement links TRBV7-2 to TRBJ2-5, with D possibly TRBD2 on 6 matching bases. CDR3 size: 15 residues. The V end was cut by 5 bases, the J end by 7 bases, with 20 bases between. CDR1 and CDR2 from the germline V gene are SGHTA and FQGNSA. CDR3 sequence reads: CASSPPGLRYGTQYF. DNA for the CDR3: TGTGCCAGCAGCCCTCCGGGACTCCGTTATGGGACCCAGTACTTC.

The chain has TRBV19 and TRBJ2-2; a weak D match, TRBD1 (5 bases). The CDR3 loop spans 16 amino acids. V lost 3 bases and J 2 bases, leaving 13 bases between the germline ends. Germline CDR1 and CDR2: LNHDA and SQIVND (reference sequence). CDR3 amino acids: CASSMQGATNTGELFF. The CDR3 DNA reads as TGTGCCAGTAGTATGCAAGGGGCCACAAACACCGGGGAGCTGTTTTTT.

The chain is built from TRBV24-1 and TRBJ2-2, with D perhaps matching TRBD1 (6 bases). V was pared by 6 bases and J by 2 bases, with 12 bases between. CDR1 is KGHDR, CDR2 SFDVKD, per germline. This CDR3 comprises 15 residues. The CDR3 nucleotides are TGTGCCACCAGTACATCGGACAGAAACACCGGGGAGCTGTTTTTT. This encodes CATSTSDRNTGELFF.

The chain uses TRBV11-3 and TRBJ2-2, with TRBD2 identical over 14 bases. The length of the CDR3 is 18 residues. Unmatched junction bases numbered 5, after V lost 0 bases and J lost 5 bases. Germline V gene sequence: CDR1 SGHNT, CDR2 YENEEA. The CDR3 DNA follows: TGTGCCAGCAGCTTAGAGGGACTAGCGGGAGTGGGGACCGGGGAGCTGTTTTTT. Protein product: CASSLEGLAGVGTGELFF.

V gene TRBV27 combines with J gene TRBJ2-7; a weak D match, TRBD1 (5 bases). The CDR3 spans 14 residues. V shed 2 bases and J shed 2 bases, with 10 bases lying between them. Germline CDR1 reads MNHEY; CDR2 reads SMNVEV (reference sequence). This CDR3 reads CASSLKGATYEQYF. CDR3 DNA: TGTGCCAGCAGTTTAAAAGGGGCCACCTACGAGCAGTACTTC.

Here the CDR3 DNA reads TGTGCCAGTAGTATCGGGGGGCTTCGCACAGATACGCAGTATTTT. As protein: CASSIGGLRTDTQYF. The chain carries TRBV19 and TRBJ2-3; tentatively, D is TRBD2 (7 bases). The CDR3 has 15 residues. V was cut by 3 bases and J by 1 base, with 11 bases left in between. Germline V gives CDR1 LNHDA, CDR2 SQIVND (reference sequence). The variable domain in full, completed from reference TRBV19 and TRBJ2-3, reads DGGITQSPKYLFRKEGQNVTLSCEQNLNHDAMYWYRQDPGQGLRLIYYSQIVNDFQKGDIAEGYSVSREKKESFPLTVTSAQKNPTAFYLCASSIGGLRTDTQYFGPGTRLTVL.

The CDR3 protein is CASSFGGGGETQYF. CDR3 nucleotides: TGTGCCAGCAGCTTTGGGGGAGGGGGAGAGACCCAGTACTTC. The J gene is TRBJ2-5, the V gene TRBV5-4; the D gene is possibly TRBD2 (7 bases). The V gene's germline CDR1 is SGHNT and CDR2 YYREEE (reference sequence). V lost 2 bases and J lost 4, with 12 bases in between. CDR3 size: 14 residues. The complete variable domain, with remaining parts taken from reference TRBV5-4 and TRBJ2-5, reads ETGVTQSPTHLIKTRGQQVTLRCSSQSGHNTVSWYQQALGQGPQFIFQYYREEENGRGNFPPRFSGLQFPNYSSELNVNALELDDSALYLCASSFGGGGETQYFGPGTRLLVL.

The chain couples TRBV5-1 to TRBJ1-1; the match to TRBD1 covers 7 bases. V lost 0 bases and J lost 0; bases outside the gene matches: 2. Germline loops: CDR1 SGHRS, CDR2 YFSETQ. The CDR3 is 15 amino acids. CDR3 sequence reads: CASSLGTGLNTEAFF. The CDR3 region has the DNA TGCGCCAGCAGCTTGGGGACAGGACTGAACACTGAAGCTTTCTTT.

The chain's CDR3 is CASSFRGNSPLHF. CDR3 coding DNA: TGTGCCAGCAGTTTTCGGGGGAATTCACCCCTCCACTTT. The J gene is TRBJ1-6, the V gene TRBV27; a possible D gene is TRBD1 (5 bases). This CDR3 is built from 13 residues. Germline V CDR1 and CDR2: MNHEY, SMNVEV (reference sequence). Trimming shortened V by 3 bases and J by 7 bases, and 7 bases separated the two germline ends.

The CDR3 spells CASSPRTGSGANVLTF. The CDR3 nucleotides are TGTGCCAGTAGTCCCCGGACAGGCTCTGGGGCCAACGTCCTGACTTTC. The chain couples TRBV19 to TRBJ2-6; TRBD1 matches at 7 bases. Germline-derived CDR1 and CDR2 are LNHDA and SQIVND (reference sequence). CDR3 size: 16 residues. V dropped 5 bases and J dropped 0; count of bases not matched to a gene: 4.

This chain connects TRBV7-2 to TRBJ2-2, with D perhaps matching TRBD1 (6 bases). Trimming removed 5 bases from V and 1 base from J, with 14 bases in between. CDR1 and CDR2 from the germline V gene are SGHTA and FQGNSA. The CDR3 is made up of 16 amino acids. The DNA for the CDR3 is TGTGCCAGCAGCAAAACAGGGTCCGTGAACACCGGGGAGCTGTTTTTT. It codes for CASSKTGSVNTGELFF.

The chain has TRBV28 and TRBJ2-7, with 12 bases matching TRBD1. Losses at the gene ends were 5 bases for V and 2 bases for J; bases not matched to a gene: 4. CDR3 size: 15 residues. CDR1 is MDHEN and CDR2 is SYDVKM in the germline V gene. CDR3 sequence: CASSRRDRGPYEQYF. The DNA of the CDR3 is TGTGCCAGCAGTCGCCGGGACAGGGGGCCCTACGAGCAGTACTTC.

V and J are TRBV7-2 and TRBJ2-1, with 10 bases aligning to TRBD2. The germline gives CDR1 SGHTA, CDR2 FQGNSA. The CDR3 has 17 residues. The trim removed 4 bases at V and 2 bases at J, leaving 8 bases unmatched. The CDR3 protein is CASSSDWTSGAYNEQFF. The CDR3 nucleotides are TGTGCCAGCAGCTCAGATTGGACTAGCGGAGCCTACAATGAGCAGTTCTTC.

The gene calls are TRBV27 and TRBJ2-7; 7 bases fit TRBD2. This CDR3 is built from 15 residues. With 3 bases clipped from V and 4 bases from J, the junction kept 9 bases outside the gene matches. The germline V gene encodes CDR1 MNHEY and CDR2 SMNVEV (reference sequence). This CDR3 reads CASSLLWGRGYEQYF. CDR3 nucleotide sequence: TGTGCCAGCAGTTTGCTGTGGGGGAGGGGTTACGAGCAGTACTTC.

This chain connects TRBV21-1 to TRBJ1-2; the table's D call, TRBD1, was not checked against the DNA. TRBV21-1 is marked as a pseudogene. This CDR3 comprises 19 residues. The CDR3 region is CASSKNRGQALSVGYGYTF. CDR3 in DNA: TGTGCCAGCAGCAAAAATCGGGGACAGGCGCTGTCAGTGGGGTATGGCTACACCTTC.

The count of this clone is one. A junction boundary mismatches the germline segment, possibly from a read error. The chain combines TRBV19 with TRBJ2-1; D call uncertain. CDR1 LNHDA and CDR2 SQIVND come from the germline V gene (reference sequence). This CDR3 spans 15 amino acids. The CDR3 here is CASSSTPSNSNKQFF. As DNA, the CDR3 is TGTGCCAGTAGTAGTACTCCCTCGAACTCCAATAAGCAGTTCTTC.

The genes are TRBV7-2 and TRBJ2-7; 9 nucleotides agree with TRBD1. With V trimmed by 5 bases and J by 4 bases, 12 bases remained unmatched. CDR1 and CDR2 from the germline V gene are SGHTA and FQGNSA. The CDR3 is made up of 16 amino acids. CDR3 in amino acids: CASSPKIGTGWYEQYF. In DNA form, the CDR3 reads TGTGCCAGCAGCCCAAAGATCGGGACAGGGTGGTACGAGCAGTACTTC.

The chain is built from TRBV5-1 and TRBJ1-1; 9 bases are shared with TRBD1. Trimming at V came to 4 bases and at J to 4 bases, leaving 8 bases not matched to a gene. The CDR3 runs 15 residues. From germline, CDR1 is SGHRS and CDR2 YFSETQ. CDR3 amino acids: CASSKPGQGSTEAFF. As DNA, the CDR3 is TGCGCCAGCAGCAAACCGGGACAGGGTTCCACTGAAGCTTTCTTT.

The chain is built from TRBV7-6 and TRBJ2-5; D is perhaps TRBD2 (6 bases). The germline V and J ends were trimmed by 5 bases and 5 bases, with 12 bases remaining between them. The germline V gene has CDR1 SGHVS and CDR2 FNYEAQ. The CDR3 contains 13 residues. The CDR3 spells CASSPDGGETQYF. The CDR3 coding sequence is TGTGCCAGCAGCCCGGACGGAGGGGAGACCCAGTACTTC. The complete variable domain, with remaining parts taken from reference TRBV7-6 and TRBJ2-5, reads GAGVSQSPRYKVTKRGQDVALRCDPISGHVSLYWYRQALGQGPEFLTYFNYEAQQDKSGLPNDRFSAERPEGSISTLTIQRTEQRDSAMYRCASSPDGGETQYFGPGTRLLVL.

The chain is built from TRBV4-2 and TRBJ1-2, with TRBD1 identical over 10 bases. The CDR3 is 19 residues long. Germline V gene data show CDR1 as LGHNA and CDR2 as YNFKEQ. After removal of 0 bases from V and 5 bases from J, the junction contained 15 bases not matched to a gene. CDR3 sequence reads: CASSQDLGTGDLQPYGYTF. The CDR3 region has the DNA TGTGCCAGCAGCCAAGATTTAGGGACAGGGGATTTACAACCTTATGGCTACACCTTC.

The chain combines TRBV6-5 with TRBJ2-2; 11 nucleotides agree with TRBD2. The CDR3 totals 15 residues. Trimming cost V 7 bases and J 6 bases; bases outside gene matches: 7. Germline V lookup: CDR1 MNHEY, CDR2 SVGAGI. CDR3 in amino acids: CASTDSGRASGELFF. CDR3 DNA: TGTGCCAGCACCGATAGCGGGAGGGCCTCCGGGGAGCTGTTTTTT.

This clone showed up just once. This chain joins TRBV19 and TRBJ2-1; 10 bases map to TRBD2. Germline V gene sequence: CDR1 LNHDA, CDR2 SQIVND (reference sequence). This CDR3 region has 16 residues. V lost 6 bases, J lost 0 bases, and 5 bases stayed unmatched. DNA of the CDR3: TGTGCCAGTAGGGACCCTAGCGGGAGCTCCTACAATGAGCAGTTCTTC. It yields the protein CASRDPSGSSYNEQFF.